This paragraph covers one TCR beta chain sequence. Its antigen specificity is not known. No much larger clone exists at a distance of one base, and base qualities are not known. Libraries were made using the immunoSEQ multiplex PCR assay. TCRdb carries this immuneACCESS record with in-frame sequences only. Its versions omit some clonotypes, under half of them owing to an unresolved V gene in the studies checked, with the rest unexplained. The sample table contains over 85,000 clones; only one count was recorded for roughly 95% of them. Jointly, the top ten make up 0.35% to 0.45% of the sample. This sample stems from a study of technical replicates of blood from several donors (TCRdb year 2017). Inclusive of the bounding cysteine and phenylalanine, the CDR3 is 17 residues long. Only CDR3 DNA is held: 51 bases, read in frame from base 1. V is cut by 1 base and J by 4 bases, and the space between the germline ends is 16 bases. As encoded in the germline V gene, CDR1 is SGHNT while CDR2 is YENEEA.

Sequencing input: T cells isolated from PBMCs. The sequence links TRBV11-3 to TRBJ2-2, and perhaps TRBD2 as D gene, on 6 matching bases. The sequence derives from a human donor in good health. The CDR3 amino acid sequence is: CASSLGGGIEGTGELFF. The DNA sequence is as follows: TGTGCCAGCAGCTTAGGGGGAGGTATAGAGGGCACCGGGGAGCTGTTTTTT.